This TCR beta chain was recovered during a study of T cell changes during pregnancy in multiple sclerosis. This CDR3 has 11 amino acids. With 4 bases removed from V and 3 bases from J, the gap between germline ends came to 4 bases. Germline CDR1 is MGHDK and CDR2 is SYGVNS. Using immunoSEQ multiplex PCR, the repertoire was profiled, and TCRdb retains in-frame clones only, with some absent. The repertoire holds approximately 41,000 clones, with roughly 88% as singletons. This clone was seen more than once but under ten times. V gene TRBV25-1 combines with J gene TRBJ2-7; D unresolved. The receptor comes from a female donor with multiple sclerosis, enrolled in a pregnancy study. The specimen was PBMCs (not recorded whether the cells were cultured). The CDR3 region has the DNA TGTGCCAGCAGTGCCATCTACGAGCAGTACTTC. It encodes CASSAIYEQYF.